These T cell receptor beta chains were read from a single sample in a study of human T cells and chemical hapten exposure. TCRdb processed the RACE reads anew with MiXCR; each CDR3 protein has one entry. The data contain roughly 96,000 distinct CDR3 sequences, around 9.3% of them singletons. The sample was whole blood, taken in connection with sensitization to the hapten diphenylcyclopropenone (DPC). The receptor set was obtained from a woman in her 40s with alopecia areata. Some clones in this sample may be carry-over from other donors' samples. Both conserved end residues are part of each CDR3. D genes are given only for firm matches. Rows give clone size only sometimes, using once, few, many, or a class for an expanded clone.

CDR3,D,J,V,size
CASSLSGRARPAFF,NA,TRBJ1-1,TRBV5-1,NA
CASLGAGSYEQYF,NA,TRBJ2-7,TRBV7-6,few
CASSPLAGALSGANVLTF,TRBD2,TRBJ2-6,TRBV7-3,few
CATSDSSAALYNEQFF,NA,TRBJ2-1,TRBV24-1,few
CSVEDRTSQNLVGVFF,NA,TRBJ2-1,TRBV29-1,many
CASRKQGMDNQPQHF,NA,TRBJ1-5,TRBV12-3/TRBV12-4,NA
CASRGDRGPNQPQHF,NA,TRBJ1-5,TRBV2,many
CSARDTLAGDNEQFF,TRBD2,TRBJ2-1,TRBV20-1,few
CSARHGQGVEEAFF,TRBD1,TRBJ1-1,TRBV20-1,few
CASSPGMVPDTQYF,NA,TRBJ2-3,TRBV18,few
CASSQGPGELFF,NA,TRBJ2-2,TRBV3-1,many
CASSVSIAGDTDTQYF,TRBD2,TRBJ2-3,TRBV9,few
CAWSVQRGLGEKLFF,NA,TRBJ1-4,TRBV30,few
CSAGTPWDEQFF,NA,TRBJ2-1,TRBV29-1,many
CASSAGQLRYGYTF,NA,TRBJ1-2,TRBV5-5,few